This T cell receptor beta chain was retrieved from a study of blood T cell repertoires in COVID-19. As for the study in general: The samples span acute and convalescent COVID-19 from the United States, Italy and Spain. From T cells, B-cell-depleted T cells, or PBMCs came the material, which was cDNA or gDNA.

Authors' methods: Amplification of reference gene primers provided the estimated nucleated cell counts. TCRdb's copy holds only in-frame clones and misses some; the assay was immunoSEQ multiplex PCR. The V and J calls and clone size were taken over from that table, and D and trimming were inferred from the DNA. This table holds some 220,000 clones, 65% to 85% found once. Germline V gene sequence: CDR1 MNHEY, CDR2 SMNVEV (reference sequence). The ends were cut back, 4 bases at V and 3 bases at J, with 9 bases in the middle. The CDR3 totals 13 residues. This TCR was sampled from a human donor in a cohort sampled during active COVID-19. V is TRBV27 and J is TRBJ1-1, with D possibly being TRBD1 (5 bases). Sequencing input: peripheral blood. CDR3 bases: TGTGCCAGCAGTTACCGACAGTACACTGAAGCTTTCTTT. This translates into CASSYRQYTEAFF.